The 2 T cell receptor beta chains below all came from one sample that was sequenced in a study of blood T cell repertoires in COVID-19. Method: immunoSEQ multiplex PCR; TCRdb's copy keeps in-frame clones and lacks some. Of just over 15,000 clones detected, 80% to 85% appear once; the ten largest clones hold about 8.9%. The specimen sequenced was peripheral blood. The receptor source for this set is a human donor in a cohort sampled during active COVID-19.

This clone was seen once. J is TRBJ1-3 and V is TRBV10-3; possibly TRBD1 for D (5 bases). The CDR3 covers 17 residues. CDR1 and CDR2 from the germline V gene are ENHRY and SYGVKD. The V gene lost 0 bases and the J gene lost 2 bases, with 14 bases spanning the gap. CDR3 in amino acids: CAISESFTGGAGNTIYF. For the CDR3, the DNA is TGTGCCATCAGTGAGTCTTTCACCGGGGGGGCTGGAAACACCATATATTTT.

V usage is TRBV3-1 (or the pseudogene TRBV3-2) and J usage is TRBJ2-1; 9 nucleotides line up with TRBD1. The V and J ends lost 4 bases and 5 bases, in that order; junction bases with no gene match: 9. Germline-derived CDR1 and CDR2 are LGHDT and YNNKEL (reference sequence). The CDR3 is made up of 16 amino acids. The CDR3 loop is CASSPAGTGNDNEQFF. CDR3 nucleotides: TGTGCCAGCAGCCCCGCCGGGACAGGGAACGACAATGAGCAGTTCTTC.